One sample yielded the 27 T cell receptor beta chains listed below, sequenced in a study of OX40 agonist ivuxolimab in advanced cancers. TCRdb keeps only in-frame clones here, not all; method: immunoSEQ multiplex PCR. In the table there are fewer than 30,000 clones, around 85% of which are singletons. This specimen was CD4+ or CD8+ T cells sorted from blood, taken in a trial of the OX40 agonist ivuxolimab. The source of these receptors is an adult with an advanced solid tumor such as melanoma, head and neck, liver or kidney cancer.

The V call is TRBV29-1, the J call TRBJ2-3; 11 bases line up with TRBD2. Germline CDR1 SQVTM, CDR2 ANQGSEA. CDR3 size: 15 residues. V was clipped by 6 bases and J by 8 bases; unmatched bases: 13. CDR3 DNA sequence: TGCAGCGTCCCCGGGACTAGCGGCTTGCACGGTACGCAGTATTTT. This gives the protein CSVPGTSGLHGTQYF.

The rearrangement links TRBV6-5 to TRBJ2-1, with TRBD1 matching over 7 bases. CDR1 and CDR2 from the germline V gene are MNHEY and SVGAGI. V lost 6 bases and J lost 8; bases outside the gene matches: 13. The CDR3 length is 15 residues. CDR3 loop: CASSQTGLYPDEQFF. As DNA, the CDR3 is TGTGCCAGCAGCCAGACAGGGTTGTATCCCGATGAGCAGTTCTTC.

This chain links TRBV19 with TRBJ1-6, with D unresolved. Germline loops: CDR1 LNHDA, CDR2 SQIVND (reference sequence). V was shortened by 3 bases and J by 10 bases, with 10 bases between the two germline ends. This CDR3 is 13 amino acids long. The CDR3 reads CASSITAHSPLHF. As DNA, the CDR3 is TGTGCCAGTAGTATTACAGCCCACTCACCCCTCCACTTT.

DNA for the CDR3: TGTGCCACCGCGATGGACAGCAACACTGAAGCTTTCTTT. It specifies CATAMDSNTEAFF. The chain couples TRBV15 to TRBJ1-1; possibly TRBD1 for D (6 bases). V lost 8 bases and J 2 bases, leaving 12 bases between the germline ends. The CDR3 length is 13 residues. Germline V gene lookup returns CDR1 LNHNV and CDR2 YYDKDF (reference sequence).

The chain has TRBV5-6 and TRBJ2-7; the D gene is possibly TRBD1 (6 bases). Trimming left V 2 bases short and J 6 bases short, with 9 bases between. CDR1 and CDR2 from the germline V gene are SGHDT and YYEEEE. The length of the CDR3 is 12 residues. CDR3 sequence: CASSFEGGEQYF. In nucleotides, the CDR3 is TGTGCCAGCAGCTTTGAAGGGGGCGAGCAGTACTTC.

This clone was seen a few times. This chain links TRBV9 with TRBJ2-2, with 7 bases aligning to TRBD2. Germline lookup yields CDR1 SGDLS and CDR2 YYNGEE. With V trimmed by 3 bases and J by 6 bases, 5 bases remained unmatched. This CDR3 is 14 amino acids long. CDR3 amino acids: CASSAGLKAGELFF. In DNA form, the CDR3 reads TGTGCCAGCAGCGCGGGACTAAAAGCCGGGGAGCTGTTTTTT.

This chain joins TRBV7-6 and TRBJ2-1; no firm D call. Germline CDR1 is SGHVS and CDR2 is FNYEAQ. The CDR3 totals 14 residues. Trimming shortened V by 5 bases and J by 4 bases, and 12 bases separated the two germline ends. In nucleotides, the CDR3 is TGTGCCAGCAGCCATCCAGCACAGTACAATGAGCAGTTCTTC. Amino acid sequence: CASSHPAQYNEQFF.

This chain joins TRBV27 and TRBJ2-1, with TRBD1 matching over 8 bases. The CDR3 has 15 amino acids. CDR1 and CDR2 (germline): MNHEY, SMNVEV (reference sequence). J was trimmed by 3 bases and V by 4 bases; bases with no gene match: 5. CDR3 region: CASSSRDRSYNEQFF. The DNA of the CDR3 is TGTGCCAGCAGTTCCCGGGACAGGAGCTACAATGAGCAGTTCTTC.

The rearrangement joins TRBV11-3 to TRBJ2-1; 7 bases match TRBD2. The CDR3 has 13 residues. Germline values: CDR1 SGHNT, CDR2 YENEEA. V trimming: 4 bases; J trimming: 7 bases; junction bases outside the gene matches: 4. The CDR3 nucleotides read TGTGCCAGCAGCTACACTAGCGTAAATGAGCAGTTCTTC. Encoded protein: CASSYTSVNEQFF.

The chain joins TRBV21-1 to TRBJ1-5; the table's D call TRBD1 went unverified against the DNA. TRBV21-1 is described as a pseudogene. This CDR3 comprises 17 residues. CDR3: CASFCPQGVHSNQPQHF. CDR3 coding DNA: TGTGCCAGCTTTTGTCCCCAGGGGGTCCATAGCAATCAGCCCCAGCATTTT.

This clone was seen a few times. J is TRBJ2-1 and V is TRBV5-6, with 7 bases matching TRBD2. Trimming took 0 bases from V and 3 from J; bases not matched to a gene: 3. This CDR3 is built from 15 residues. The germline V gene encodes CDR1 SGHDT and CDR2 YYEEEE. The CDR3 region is CASSLAASGYNEQFF. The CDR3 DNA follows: TGTGCCAGCAGCTTGGCGGCTAGCGGCTACAATGAGCAGTTCTTC.

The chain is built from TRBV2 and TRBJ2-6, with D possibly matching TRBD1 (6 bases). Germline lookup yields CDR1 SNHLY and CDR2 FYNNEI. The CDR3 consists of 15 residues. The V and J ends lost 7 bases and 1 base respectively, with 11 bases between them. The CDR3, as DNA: TGTGCCAGCAAAGCCGGACAGTCTGGGGCCAACGTCCTGACTTTC. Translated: CASKAGQSGANVLTF.

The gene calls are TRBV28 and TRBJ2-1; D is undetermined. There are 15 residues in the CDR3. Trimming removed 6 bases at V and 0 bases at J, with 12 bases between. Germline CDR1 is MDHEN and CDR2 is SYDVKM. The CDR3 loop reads CASSLDTTSYNEQFF. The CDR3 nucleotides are TGTGCCAGCAGCTTAGATACCACCTCCTACAATGAGCAGTTCTTC.

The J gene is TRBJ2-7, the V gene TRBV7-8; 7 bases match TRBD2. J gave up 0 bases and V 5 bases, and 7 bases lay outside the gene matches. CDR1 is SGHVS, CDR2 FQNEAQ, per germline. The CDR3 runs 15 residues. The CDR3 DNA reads TGTGCCAGCAGCCAACTAGCGACGAGCTCCTACGAGCAGTACTTC. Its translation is CASSQLATSSYEQYF.

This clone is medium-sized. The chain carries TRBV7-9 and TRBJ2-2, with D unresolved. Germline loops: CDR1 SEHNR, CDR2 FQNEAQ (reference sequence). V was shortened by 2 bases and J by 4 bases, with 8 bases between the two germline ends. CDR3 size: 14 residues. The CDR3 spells CASSLWTGTGELFF. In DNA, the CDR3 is TGTGCCAGCAGCTTATGGACGGGCACCGGGGAGCTGTTTTTT.

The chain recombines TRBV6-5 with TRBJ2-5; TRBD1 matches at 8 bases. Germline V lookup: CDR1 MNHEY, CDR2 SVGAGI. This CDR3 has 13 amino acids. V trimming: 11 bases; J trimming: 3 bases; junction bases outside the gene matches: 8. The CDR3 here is CAAEDRGEETQYF. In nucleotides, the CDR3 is TGTGCCGCCGAAGACAGGGGAGAAGAGACCCAGTACTTC.

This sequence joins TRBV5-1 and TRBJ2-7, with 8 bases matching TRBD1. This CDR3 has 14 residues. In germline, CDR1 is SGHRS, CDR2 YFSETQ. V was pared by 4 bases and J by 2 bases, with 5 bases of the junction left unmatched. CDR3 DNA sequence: TGCGCCAGCAGCCTCGGGACAGGTCCCTACGAGCAGTACTTC. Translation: CASSLGTGPYEQYF.

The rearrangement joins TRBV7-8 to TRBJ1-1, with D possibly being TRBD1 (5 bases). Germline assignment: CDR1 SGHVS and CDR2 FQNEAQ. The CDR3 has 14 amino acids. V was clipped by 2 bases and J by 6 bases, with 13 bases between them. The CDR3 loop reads CASSLLRVGPEAFF. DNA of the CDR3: TGTGCCAGCAGCTTACTCAGGGTTGGTCCTGAAGCTTTCTTT.

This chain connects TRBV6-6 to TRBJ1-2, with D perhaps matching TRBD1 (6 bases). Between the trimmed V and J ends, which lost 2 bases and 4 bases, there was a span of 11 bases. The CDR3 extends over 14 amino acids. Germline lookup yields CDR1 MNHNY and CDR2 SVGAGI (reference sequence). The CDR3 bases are TGTGCCAGCAGTTACGGGCAGGGGACCTATGGCTACACCTTC. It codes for CASSYGQGTYGYTF.

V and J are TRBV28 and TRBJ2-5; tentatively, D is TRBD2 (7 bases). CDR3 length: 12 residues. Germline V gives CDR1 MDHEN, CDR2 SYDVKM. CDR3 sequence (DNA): TGTGCTGGGGGGGCTTCACAAGAGACCCAGTACTTC. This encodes CAGGASQETQYF.

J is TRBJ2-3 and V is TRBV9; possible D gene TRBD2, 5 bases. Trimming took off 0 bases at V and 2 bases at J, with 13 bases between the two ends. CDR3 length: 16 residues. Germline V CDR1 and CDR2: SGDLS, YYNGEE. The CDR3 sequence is CASSVAGRGFTDTQYF. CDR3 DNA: TGTGCCAGCAGCGTAGCTGGTCGAGGGTTCACAGATACGCAGTATTTT.

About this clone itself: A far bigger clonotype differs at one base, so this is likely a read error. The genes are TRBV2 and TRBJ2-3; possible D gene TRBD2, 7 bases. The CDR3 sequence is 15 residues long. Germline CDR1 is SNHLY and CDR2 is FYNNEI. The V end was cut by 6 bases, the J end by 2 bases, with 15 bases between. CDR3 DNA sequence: TGTGCCAGCAGGGGGGAGGGGGGCCACACAGATACGCAGTATTTT. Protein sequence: CASRGEGGHTDTQYF.

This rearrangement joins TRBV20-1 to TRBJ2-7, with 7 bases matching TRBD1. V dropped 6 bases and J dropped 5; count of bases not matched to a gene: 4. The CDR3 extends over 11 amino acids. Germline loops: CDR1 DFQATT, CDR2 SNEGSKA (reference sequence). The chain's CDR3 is CSAQQGNEQYF. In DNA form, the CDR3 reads TGCAGTGCACAACAGGGGAACGAGCAGTACTTC.

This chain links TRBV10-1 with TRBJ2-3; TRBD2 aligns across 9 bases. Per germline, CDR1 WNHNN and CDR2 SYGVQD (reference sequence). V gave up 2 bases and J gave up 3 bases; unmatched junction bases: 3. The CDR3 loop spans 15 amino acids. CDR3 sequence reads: CASSEVLAGTDTQYF. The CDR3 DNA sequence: TGCGCCAGCAGTGAGGTTCTAGCGGGAACAGATACGCAGTATTTT.

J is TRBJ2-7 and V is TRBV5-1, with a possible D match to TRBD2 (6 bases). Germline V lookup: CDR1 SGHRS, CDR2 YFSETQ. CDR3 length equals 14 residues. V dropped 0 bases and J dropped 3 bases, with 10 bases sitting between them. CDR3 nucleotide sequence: TGCGCCAGCAGCTTGGGCGCGGGGCTCTACGAGCAGTACTTC. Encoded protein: CASSLGAGLYEQYF. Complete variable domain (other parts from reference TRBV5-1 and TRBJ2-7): KAGVTQTPRYLIKTRGQQVTLSCSPISGHRSVSWYQQTPGQGLQFLFEYFSETQRNKGNFPGRFSGRQFSNSRSEMNVSTLELGDSALYLCASSLGAGLYEQYFGPGTRLTVT.

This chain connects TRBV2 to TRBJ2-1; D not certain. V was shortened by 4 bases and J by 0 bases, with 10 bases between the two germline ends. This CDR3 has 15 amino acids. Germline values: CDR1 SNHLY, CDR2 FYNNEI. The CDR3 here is CASSAIESSYNEQFF. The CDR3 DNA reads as TGTGCCAGCAGTGCCATCGAAAGCTCCTACAATGAGCAGTTCTTC.

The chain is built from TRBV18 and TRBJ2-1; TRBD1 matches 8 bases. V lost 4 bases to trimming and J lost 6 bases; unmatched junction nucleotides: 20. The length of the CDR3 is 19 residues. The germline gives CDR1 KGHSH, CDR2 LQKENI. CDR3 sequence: CASSQSRGQGGGYFNEQFF. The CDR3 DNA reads TGTGCCAGCTCACAGAGCAGGGGGCAAGGGGGCGGCTATTTCAATGAGCAGTTCTTC.